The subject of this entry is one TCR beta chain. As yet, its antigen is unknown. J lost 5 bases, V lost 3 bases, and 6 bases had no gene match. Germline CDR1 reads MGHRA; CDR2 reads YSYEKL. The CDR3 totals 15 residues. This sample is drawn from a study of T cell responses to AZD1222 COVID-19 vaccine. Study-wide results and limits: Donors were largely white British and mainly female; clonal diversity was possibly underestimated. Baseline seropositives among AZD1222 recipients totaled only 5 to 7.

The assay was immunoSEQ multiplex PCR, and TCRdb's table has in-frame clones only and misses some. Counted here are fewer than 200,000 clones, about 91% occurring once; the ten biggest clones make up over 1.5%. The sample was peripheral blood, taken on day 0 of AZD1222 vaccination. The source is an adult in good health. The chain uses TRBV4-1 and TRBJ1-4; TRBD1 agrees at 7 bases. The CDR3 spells CASSQPGQRNEKLFF. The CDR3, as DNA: TGCGCCAGCAGCCAGCCGGGACAGAGAAATGAAAAACTGTTTTTT.